The 16 T cell receptor beta chains below all came from one sample that was sequenced in a study of blood T cell repertoires in COVID-19. Only in-frame clones appear in the TCRdb table, and some are missing; sequencing was by immunoSEQ multiplex PCR. This table has roughly 410,000 clones, around 89% appearing once. Sequencing used peripheral blood. These receptors were collected from a woman aged 40 to 49 with COVID-19, enrolled during active disease.

The chain carries TRBV12-5 and TRBJ2-7; TRBD2 is a possible D gene (6 bases). The CDR3 runs to 15 residues. CDR1 and CDR2 from the germline V gene are LGHNT and FRNRAP. The V end was cut by 0 bases, the J end by 2 bases, with 11 bases between. This CDR3 reads CASGLVLAEAYEQYF. The CDR3 DNA is TGTGCTAGTGGTTTGGTACTAGCTGAAGCCTACGAGCAGTACTTC. Together with reference TRBV12-5 and TRBJ2-7, the CDR3 gives the full variable domain: DARVTQTPRHKVTEMGQEVTMRCQPILGHNTVFWYRQTMMQGLELLAYFRNRAPLDDSGMPKDRFSAEMPDATLATLKIQPSEPRDSAVYFCASGLVLAEAYEQYFGPGTRLTVT.

The V and J genes are TRBV7-2 and TRBJ2-1, with 8 bases aligning to TRBD1. Trimming took 2 bases from V and 7 from J; bases not matched to a gene: 7. The CDR3 covers 15 residues. Germline V gives CDR1 SGHTA, CDR2 FQGNSA. CDR3 coding DNA: TGTGCCAGCAGCTTATGGACAGGGACGGGAAATGAGCAGTTCTTC. This encodes CASSLWTGTGNEQFF.

The chain links TRBV18 to TRBJ2-6; 7 positions agree with TRBD1. Germline CDR1 is KGHSH and CDR2 is LQKENI. The CDR3 length is 15 residues. V trimming: 3 bases; J trimming: 2 bases; junction bases outside the gene matches: 1. CDR3 DNA: TGTGCCAGCTCACCCGACAGGGCTGGGGCCAACGTCCTGACTTTC. This sequence encodes CASSPDRAGANVLTF.

The chain carries TRBV7-2 and TRBJ1-4; 7 nucleotides agree with TRBD1. The V gene's germline CDR1 is SGHTA and CDR2 FQGNSA. Trimming removed 4 bases from V and 8 bases from J; junction bases left unmatched: 10. The CDR3 sequence is 15 residues long. This CDR3 reads CASSSTGYAMEKLFF. CDR3 DNA sequence: TGTGCCAGCAGCTCGACAGGGTACGCAATGGAAAAACTGTTTTTT. Together with reference TRBV7-2 and TRBJ1-4, the CDR3 gives the full variable domain: GAGVSQSPSNKVTEKGKDVELRCDPISGHTALYWYRQSLGQGLEFLIYFQGNSAPDKSGLPSDRFSAERTGGSVSTLTIQRTQQEDSAVYLCASSSTGYAMEKLFFGSGTQLSVL.

The rearrangement uses TRBV16 and TRBJ2-7; the match to TRBD1 covers 7 bases. The CDR3 spans 13 residues. The V gene's germline CDR1 is KGHSY and CDR2 FQNENV. Germline trimming cut 6 bases from V and 6 bases from J; bases unmatched to any gene: 8. CDR3 bases: TGTGCCAGCAGAAGAAACAGGGGCGGCGAGCAGTACTTC. This codes for CASRRNRGGEQYF.

V usage is TRBV6-5 and J usage is TRBJ1-4; 7 nucleotides match TRBD1. J lost 10 bases, V lost 5 bases, and 10 bases had no gene match. The CDR3 is 14 amino acids. Germline assignment: CDR1 MNHEY and CDR2 SVGAGI. The CDR3 DNA follows: TGTGCCAGCAGTACAGGGGCGCCCATTGGAAAACTGTTTTTT. It specifies CASSTGAPIGKLFF.

Written as DNA, the CDR3 is TGTGCCAGCAGGCAGACAAACACCGGGGAGCTGTTTTTT. This sequence encodes CASRQTNTGELFF. The chain employs TRBV12-3 or TRBV12-4 and TRBJ2-2; D not resolved. The CDR3 loop spans 13 amino acids. The V end was cut by 6 bases, the J end by 2 bases, with 7 bases between.

The chain has TRBV7-9 and TRBJ2-7, with 7 bases fitting TRBD1. V shed 0 bases, J shed 5 bases, and the junction held 4 bases outside the gene matches. There are 14 residues in the CDR3. The germline V gene encodes CDR1 SEHNR and CDR2 FQNEAQ (reference sequence). DNA of the CDR3: TGTGCCAGCAGCTTAGCACAGGGGATCGACGAGCAGTACTTC. It codes for CASSLAQGIDEQYF. The whole variable domain, remainder taken from reference TRBV7-9 and TRBJ2-7, is DTGVSQNPRHKITKRGQNVTFRCDPISEHNRLYWYRQTLGQGPEFLTYFQNEAQLEKSRLLSDRFSAERPKGSFSTLEIQRTEQGDSAMYLCASSLAQGIDEQYFGPGTRLTVT.

The genes are TRBV7-2 and TRBJ1-2, with D hard to call. This CDR3 has 15 amino acids. Germline CDR1 SGHTA, CDR2 FQGNSA. V was cut by 1 base and J by 4 bases, with 13 bases left in between. CDR3 sequence reads: CASSLDLTVSYGYTF. The CDR3 region has the DNA TGTGCCAGCAGCTTAGATCTTACGGTTTCCTATGGCTACACCTTC.

The chain carries TRBV7-2 and TRBJ1-6, with TRBD1 identical over 7 bases. This CDR3 spans 17 amino acids. V lost 2 bases and J lost 8; bases outside the gene matches: 12. Germline V lookup: CDR1 SGHTA, CDR2 FQGNSA. The CDR3 is CASSLFLSGDRDSPLHF. As DNA, the CDR3 is TGTGCCAGCAGCTTATTCCTTAGTGGAGACAGGGATTCACCCCTCCACTTT.

V and J are TRBV28 and TRBJ1-1; D may be TRBD1 (5 bases). The CDR3 extends over 17 amino acids. The V and J ends lost 6 bases and 4 bases respectively, with 24 bases between them. The germline V gene encodes CDR1 MDHEN and CDR2 SYDVKM. The CDR3: CASSVGVRRRTGTEAFF. CDR3 bases: TGTGCCAGCAGCGTAGGGGTAAGAAGGCGAACGGGCACTGAAGCTTTCTTT. Drawing the rest from reference TRBV28 and TRBJ1-1, the complete variable domain is DVKVTQSSRYLVKRTGEKVFLECVQDMDHENMFWYRQDPGLGLRLIYFSYDVKMKEKGDIPEGYSVSREKKERFSLILESASTNQTSMYLCASSVGVRRRTGTEAFFGQGTRLTVV.

In this sample, this clone turned up a few times. The J gene is TRBJ1-4, the V gene TRBV30; D gene uncertain. The CDR3 sequence is 14 residues long. Germline V gives CDR1 GTSNPN, CDR2 SVGIG (reference sequence). Trimming removed 1 base from V and 3 bases from J, with 9 bases in between. CDR3 amino acids: CAWSGKTSNEKLFF. Written as DNA, the CDR3 is TGTGCCTGGAGTGGGAAGACTTCTAATGAAAAACTGTTTTTT.

The rearrangement joins TRBV6-2 or TRBV6-3 to TRBJ2-3; 8 nucleotides agree with TRBD2. V lost 2 bases, J lost 3 bases, and 13 bases stayed unmatched. The germline gives CDR1 MNHEY, CDR2 SVGEGT. The CDR3 sequence is 18 residues long. Written as DNA, the CDR3 is TGTGCCAGCAGTTACCCGAATCCGGGACTAGGTCGAACAGATACGCAGTATTTT. This sequence encodes CASSYPNPGLGRTDTQYF.

The chain recombines TRBV28 with TRBJ2-7; 15 nucleotides line up with TRBD2. With V trimmed by 9 bases and J by 5 bases, 11 bases remained unmatched. The CDR3 contains 16 residues. Germline-derived CDR1 and CDR2 are MDHEN and SYDVKM. The CDR3 DNA is TGTGCCAGTCGTCGCCACGGGACTAGCGGGGGGAACGAGCAGTACTTC. Amino acid sequence: CASRRHGTSGGNEQYF.

This clone is a singleton in its sample. This sequence joins TRBV6-2 or TRBV6-3 and TRBJ2-7; D is perhaps TRBD2 (7 bases). The V gene lost 6 bases and the J gene lost 5 bases, with 17 bases spanning the gap. Germline-derived CDR1 and CDR2 are MNHEY and SVGEGT. CDR3 length equals 14 residues. The CDR3 nucleotides read TGTGCCAGCAGCTCGACTAGCAGGGACAACGAGCAGTACTTC. This sequence encodes CASSSTSRDNEQYF.

The chain carries TRBV10-3 and TRBJ1-1; D ambiguous. V lost 8 bases, J lost 4 bases, and 14 bases lay in between. The CDR3 runs to 13 residues. The germline V gene has CDR1 ENHRY and CDR2 SYGVKD. Here the CDR3 reads CAILRASGTEAFF. The CDR3 DNA is TGTGCCATCCTGAGGGCAAGTGGCACTGAAGCTTTCTTT.